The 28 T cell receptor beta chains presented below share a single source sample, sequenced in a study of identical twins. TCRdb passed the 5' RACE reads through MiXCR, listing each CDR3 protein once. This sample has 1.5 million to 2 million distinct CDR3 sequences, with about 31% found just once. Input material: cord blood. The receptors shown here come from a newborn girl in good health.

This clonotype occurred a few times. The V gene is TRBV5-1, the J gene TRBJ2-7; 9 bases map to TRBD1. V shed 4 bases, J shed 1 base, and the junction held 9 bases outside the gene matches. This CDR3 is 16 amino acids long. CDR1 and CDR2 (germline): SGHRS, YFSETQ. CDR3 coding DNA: TGCGCCAGCAGCCTAGGGCACGGGACAGGGTCCTACGAGCAGTACTTC. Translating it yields CASSLGHGTGSYEQYF. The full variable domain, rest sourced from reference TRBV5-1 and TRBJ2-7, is KAGVTQTPRYLIKTRGQQVTLSCSPISGHRSVSWYQQTPGQGLQFLFEYFSETQRNKGNFPGRFSGRQFSNSRSEMNVSTLELGDSALYLCASSLGHGTGSYEQYFGPGTRLTVT.

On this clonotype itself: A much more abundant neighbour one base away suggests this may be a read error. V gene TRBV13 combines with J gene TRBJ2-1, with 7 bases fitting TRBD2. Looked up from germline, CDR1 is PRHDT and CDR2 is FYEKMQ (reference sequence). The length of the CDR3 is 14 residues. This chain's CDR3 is CASSLGGRYNEHFF. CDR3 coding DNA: TGTGCCAGCAGCTTAGGCGGGAGGTACAATGAGCACTTCTTC. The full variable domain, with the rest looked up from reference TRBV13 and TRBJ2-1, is AAGVIQSPRHLIKEKRETATLKCYPIPRHDTVYWYQQGPGQDPQFLISFYEKMQSDKGSIPDRFSAQQFSDYHSELNMSSLELGDSALYFCASSLGGRYNEHFFGPGTRLTVL.

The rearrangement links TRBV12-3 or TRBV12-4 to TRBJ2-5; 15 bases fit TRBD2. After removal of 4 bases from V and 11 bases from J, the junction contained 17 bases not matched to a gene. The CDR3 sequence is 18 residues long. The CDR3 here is CASSWAPQGLAGGNEQYF. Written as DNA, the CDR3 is TGTGCCAGCAGTTGGGCCCCCCAGGGACTAGCGGGGGGCAATGAGCAGTACTTC.

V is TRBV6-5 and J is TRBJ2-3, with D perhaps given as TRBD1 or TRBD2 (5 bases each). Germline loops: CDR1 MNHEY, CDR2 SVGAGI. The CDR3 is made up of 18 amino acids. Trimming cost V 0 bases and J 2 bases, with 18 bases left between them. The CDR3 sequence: CASSYSDLGDPSTDTQYF. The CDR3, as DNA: TGTGCCAGCAGTTACTCGGATTTGGGGGATCCATCCACAGATACGCAGTATTTT.

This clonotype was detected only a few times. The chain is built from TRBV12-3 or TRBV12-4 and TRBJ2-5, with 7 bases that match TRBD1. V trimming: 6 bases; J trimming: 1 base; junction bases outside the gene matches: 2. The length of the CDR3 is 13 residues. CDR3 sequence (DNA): TGTGCCAGCAGACAGGGGATCCAAGAGACCCAGTACTTC. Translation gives CASRQGIQETQYF.

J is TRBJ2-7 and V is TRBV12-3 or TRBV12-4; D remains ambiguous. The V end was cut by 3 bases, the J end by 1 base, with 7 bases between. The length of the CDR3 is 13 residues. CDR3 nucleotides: TGTGCCAGCAGTTTTTACGGTTCCTACGAGCAGTACTTC. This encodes CASSFYGSYEQYF.

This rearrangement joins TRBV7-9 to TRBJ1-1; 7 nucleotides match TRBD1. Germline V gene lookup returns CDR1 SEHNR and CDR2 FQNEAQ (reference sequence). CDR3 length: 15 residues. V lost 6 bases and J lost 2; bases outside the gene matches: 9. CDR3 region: CASRPDRVRNTEAFF. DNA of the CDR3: TGTGCCAGCAGACCTGACAGGGTTAGAAACACTGAAGCTTTCTTT.

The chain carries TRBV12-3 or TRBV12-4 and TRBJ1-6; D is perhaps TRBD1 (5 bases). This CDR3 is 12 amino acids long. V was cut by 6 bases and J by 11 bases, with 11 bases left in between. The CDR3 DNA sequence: TGTGCCAGCAGCCCGGGACGTCCACCCCTCCACTTT. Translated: CASSPGRPPLHF.

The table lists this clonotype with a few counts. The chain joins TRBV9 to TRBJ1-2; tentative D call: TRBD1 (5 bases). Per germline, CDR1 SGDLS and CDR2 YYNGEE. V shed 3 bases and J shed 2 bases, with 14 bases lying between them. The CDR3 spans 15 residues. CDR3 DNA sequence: TGTGCCAGCAGCGCACGACAGACAATAAACTATGGCTACACCTTC. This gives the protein CASSARQTINYGYTF.

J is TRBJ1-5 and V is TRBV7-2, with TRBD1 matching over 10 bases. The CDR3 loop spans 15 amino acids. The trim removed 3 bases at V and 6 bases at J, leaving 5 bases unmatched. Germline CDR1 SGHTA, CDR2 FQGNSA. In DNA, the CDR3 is TGTGCCAGCAGCTTCATCGGGACAGGGGTTCAGCCCCAGCATTTT. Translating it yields CASSFIGTGVQPQHF.

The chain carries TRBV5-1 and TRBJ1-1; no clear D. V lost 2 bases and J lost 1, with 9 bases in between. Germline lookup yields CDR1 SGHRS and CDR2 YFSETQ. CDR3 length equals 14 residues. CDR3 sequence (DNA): TGCGCCAGCAGCTTCCCCCTGCCGAACACTGAAGCTTTCTTT. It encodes CASSFPLPNTEAFF. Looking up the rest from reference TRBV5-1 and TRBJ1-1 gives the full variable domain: KAGVTQTPRYLIKTRGQQVTLSCSPISGHRSVSWYQQTPGQGLQFLFEYFSETQRNKGNFPGRFSGRQFSNSRSEMNVSTLELGDSALYLCASSFPLPNTEAFFGQGTRLTVV.

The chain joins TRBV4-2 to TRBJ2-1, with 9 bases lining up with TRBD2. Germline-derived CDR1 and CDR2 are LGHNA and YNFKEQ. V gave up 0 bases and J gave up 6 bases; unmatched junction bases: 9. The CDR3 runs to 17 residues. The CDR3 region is CASSQDPLAGDGNEQFF. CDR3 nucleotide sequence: TGTGCCAGCAGCCAAGATCCATTAGCGGGAGACGGCAATGAGCAGTTCTTC.

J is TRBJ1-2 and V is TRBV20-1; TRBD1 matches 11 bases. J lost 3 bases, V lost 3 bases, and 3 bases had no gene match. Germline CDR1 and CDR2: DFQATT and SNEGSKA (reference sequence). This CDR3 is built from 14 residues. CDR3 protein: CSASRTGGYYGYTF. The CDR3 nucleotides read TGCAGTGCTAGTAGGACAGGGGGCTACTATGGCTACACCTTC.

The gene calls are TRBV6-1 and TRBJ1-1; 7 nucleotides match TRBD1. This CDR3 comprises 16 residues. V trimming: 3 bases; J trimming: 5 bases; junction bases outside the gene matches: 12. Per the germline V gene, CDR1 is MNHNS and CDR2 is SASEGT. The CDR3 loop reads CASSEGPYRGSTEAFF. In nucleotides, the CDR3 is TGTGCCAGCAGTGAGGGCCCCTACAGGGGCTCGACTGAAGCTTTCTTT.

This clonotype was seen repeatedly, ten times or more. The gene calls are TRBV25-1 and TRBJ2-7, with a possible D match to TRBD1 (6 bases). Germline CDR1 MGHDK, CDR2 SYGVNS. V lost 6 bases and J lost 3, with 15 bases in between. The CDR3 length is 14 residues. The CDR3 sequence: CASRQQGRVYEQYF. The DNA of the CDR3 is TGTGCCAGCAGACAACAGGGAAGGGTCTACGAGCAGTACTTC.

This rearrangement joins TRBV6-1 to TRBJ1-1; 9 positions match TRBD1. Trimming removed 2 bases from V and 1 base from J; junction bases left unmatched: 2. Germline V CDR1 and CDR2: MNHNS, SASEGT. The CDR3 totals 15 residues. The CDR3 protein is CASSEKQGANTEAFF. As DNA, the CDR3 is TGTGCCAGCAGTGAAAAACAGGGGGCGAACACTGAAGCTTTCTTT.

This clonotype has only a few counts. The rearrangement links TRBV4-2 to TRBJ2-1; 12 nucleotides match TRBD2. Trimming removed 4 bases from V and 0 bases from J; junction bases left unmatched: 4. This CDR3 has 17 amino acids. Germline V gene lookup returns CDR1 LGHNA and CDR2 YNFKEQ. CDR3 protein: CASSPRLAGASYNEQFF. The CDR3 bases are TGTGCCAGCAGCCCTCGACTAGCGGGGGCCTCCTACAATGAGCAGTTCTTC.

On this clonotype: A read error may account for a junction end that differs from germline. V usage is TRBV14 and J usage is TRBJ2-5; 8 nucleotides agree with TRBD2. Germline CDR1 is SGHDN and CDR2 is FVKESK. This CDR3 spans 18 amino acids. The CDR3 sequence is CASSQDRSTSDNQETRYF. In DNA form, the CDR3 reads TGTGCCAGCAGCCAAGATCGTTCGACTAGCGACAACCAAGAGACCCGGTACTTC.

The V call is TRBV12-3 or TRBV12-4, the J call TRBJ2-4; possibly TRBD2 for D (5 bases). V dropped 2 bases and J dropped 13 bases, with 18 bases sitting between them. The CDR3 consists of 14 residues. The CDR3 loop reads CASSLIAERDEQYF. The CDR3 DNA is TGTGCCAGCAGTTTAATCGCGGAACGGGATGAGCAGTACTTC.

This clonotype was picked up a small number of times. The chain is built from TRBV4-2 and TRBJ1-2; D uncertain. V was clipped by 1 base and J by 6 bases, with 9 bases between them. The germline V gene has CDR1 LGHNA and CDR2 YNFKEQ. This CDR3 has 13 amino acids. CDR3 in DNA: TGTGCCAGCAGCCAAGTACAGAAGAATGGCTACACCTTC. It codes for CASSQVQKNGYTF.

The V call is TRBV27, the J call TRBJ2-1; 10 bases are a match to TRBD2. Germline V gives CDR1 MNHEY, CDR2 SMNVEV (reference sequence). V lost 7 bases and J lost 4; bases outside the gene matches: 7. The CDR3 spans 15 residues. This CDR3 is CASIAGTSAYNEQFF. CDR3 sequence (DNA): TGTGCCAGCATCGCCGGGACTAGCGCGTACAATGAGCAGTTCTTC.

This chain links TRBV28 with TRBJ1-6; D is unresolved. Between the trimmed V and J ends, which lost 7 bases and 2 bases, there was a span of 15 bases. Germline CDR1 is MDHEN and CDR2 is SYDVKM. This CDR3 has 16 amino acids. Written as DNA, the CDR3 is TGTGCCAGCACAAGACCCCACACCACCTATAATTCACCCCTCCACTTT. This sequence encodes CASTRPHTTYNSPLHF.

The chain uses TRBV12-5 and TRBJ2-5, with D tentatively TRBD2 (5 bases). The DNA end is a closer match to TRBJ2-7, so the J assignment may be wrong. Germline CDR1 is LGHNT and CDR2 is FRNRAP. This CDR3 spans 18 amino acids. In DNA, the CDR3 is TGTGCTAGTGGTGCGTCTAGACCTAGCAAGTGTGTCGCTTACGAGCAGTACTTC. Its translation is CASGASRPSKCVAYEQYF.

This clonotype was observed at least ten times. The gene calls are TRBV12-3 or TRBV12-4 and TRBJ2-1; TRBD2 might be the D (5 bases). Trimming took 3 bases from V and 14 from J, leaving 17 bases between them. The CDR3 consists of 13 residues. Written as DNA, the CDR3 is TGTGCCAGCAGTTTGGGTAGCGCCAGTTCGGAGTTCTTC. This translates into CASSLGSASSEFF.

The CDR3 DNA sequence: TGTGCCAGCAGTGGCGGGAGATTCGGCACAGATACGCAGTATTTT. The encoded protein is CASSGGRFGTDTQYF. The rearrangement uses TRBV12-3 or TRBV12-4 and TRBJ2-3, with 7 bases identical to TRBD2. The J segment lost 1 base and the V segment lost 5 bases, leaving 6 bases of the junction unmatched. This CDR3 has 15 amino acids.

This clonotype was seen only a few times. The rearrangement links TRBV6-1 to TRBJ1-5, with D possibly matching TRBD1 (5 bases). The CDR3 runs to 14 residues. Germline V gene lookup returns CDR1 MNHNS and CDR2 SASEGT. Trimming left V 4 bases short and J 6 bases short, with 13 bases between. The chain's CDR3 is CASSVRGGSQPQHF. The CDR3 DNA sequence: TGTGCCAGCAGTGTTAGGGGTGGGAGTCAGCCCCAGCATTTT.

The CDR3 region is CASSYEIGTSGRRGEQYF. The CDR3, as DNA: TGTGCCAGCAGTTACGAGATCGGGACTAGCGGGAGGAGAGGAGAGCAGTACTTC. The V call is TRBV6-5, the J call TRBJ2-5; TRBD2 matches at 15 bases. Germline CDR1 reads MNHEY; CDR2 reads SVGAGI. The V and J ends lost 2 bases and 11 bases, in that order; junction bases with no gene match: 15. The length of the CDR3 is 18 residues.

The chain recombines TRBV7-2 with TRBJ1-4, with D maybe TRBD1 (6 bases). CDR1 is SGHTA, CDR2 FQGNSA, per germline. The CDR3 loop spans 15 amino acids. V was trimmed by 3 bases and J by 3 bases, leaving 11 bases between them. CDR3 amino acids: CASSFQGRPNEKLFF. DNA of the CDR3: TGTGCCAGCAGCTTCCAGGGGCGGCCTAATGAAAAACTGTTTTTT.